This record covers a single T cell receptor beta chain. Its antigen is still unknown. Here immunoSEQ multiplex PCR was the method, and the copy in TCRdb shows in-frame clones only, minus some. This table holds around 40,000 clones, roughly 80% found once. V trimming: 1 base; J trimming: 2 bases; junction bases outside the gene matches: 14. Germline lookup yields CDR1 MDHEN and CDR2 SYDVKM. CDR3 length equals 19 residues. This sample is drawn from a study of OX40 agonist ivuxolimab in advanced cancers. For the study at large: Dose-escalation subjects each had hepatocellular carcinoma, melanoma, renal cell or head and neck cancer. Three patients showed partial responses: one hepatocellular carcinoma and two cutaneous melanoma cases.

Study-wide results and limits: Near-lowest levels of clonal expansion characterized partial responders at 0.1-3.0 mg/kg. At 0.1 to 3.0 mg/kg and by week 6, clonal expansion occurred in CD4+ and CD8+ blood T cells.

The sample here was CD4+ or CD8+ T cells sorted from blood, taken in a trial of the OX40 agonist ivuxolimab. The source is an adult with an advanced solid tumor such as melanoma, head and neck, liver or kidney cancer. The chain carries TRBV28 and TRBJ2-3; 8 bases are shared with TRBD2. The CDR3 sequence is CASSLYPGGMGEATDTQYF. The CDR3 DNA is TGTGCCAGCAGTTTATATCCGGGAGGGATGGGCGAGGCCACAGATACGCAGTATTTT. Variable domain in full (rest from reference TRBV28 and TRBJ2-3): DVKVTQSSRYLVKRTGEKVFLECVQDMDHENMFWYRQDPGLGLRLIYFSYDVKMKEKGDIPEGYSVSREKKERFSLILESASTNQTSMYLCASSLYPGGMGEATDTQYFGPGTRLTVL.